Each of the 6 T cell receptor beta chains below was sequenced from the same sample in a study of T-cell reconstitution after alpha-beta-depleted transplantation in children. As it was prepared, the TCRbeta library received unique molecular identifiers. MiXCR was run by TCRdb on the PCR reads, yielding one entry per CDR3 protein. There are a few hundred thousand distinct CDR3 sequences in the sample; roughly 30% occur only once, and 30% to 45% lies in the top ten. The material was PBMCs, obtained before TCRalphabeta/CD19-depleted stem cell transplant. All receptors derive from a boy under two years old with Wiskott-Aldrich syndrome, due to receive a stem cell transplant.

This clonotype was seen only a few times. This sequence joins TRBV6-2 or TRBV6-3 and TRBJ2-1, with TRBD2 matching 8 bases. V lost 2 bases, J lost 7 bases, and 22 bases stayed unmatched. The CDR3 totals 20 residues. Germline assignment: CDR1 MNHEY and CDR2 SVGEGT. The CDR3 loop reads CASSYNSHGRAEDPPNEQFF. The CDR3 DNA follows: TGTGCCAGCAGTTACAATTCCCACGGGAGGGCCGAAGACCCGCCTAATGAGCAGTTCTTC.

This chain connects TRBV5-1 to TRBJ2-1; D is possibly TRBD2 (6 bases). Between the trimmed V and J ends, which lost 0 bases and 5 bases, there was a span of 21 bases. The length of the CDR3 is 18 residues. CDR1 and CDR2 (germline): SGHRS, YFSETQ. CDR3 sequence: CASSLDRRLVSGHNEQFF. CDR3 DNA sequence: TGCGCCAGCAGCTTGGATCGCCGACTAGTAAGCGGCCACAATGAGCAGTTCTTC. Variable domain in full (rest from reference TRBV5-1 and TRBJ2-1): KAGVTQTPRYLIKTRGQQVTLSCSPISGHRSVSWYQQTPGQGLQFLFEYFSETQRNKGNFPGRFSGRQFSNSRSEMNVSTLELGDSALYLCASSLDRRLVSGHNEQFFGPGTRLTVL.

This clonotype was counted only a few times. The chain is built from TRBV11-2 and TRBJ2-1; unclear D gene. The CDR3 covers 12 residues. Trimming removed 3 bases at V and 7 bases at J, with 7 bases between. Germline V CDR1 and CDR2: SGHAT, FQNNGV. CDR3 DNA sequence: TGTGCCAGCAGCTTTTTTAAAAATGAGCAGTTCTTC. Translating gives CASSFFKNEQFF. Filled out from reference TRBV11-2 and TRBJ2-1, the complete variable domain reads EAGVAQSPRYKIIEKRQSVAFWCNPISGHATLYWYQQILGQGPKLLIQFQNNGVVDDSQLPKDRFSAERLKGVDSTLKIQPAKLEDSAVYLCASSFFKNEQFFGPGTRLTVL.

This clonotype was detected only a few times. V gene TRBV19 combines with J gene TRBJ2-7; no clear D gene. The germline gives CDR1 LNHDA, CDR2 SQIVND (reference sequence). Deletions cut 0 bases from V and 1 base from J, with 10 bases between. The CDR3 has 15 amino acids. This CDR3 reads CASSIDWQSSYEQYF. For the CDR3, the DNA is TGTGCCAGTAGTATAGATTGGCAGTCATCCTACGAGCAGTACTTC.

The chain has TRBV20-1 and TRBJ2-1, with D perhaps TRBD1 or TRBD2 (5 bases each). The CDR3 is 14 amino acids. Per germline, CDR1 DFQATT and CDR2 SNEGSKA (reference sequence). V dropped 1 base and J dropped 6 bases, with 13 bases sitting between them. The CDR3, as DNA: TGCAGTGCTAGAGTTACCACTAGGGGCAATGAGCAGTTCTTC. It yields the protein CSARVTTRGNEQFF.

DNA of the CDR3: TGTGCCAGCTCGCAACTTCCGTGGACTAGCTCGGAGACCCAGTACTTC. Translating it yields CASSQLPWTSSETQYF. V usage is TRBV18 and J usage is TRBJ2-5; 8 nucleotides agree with TRBD2. Per germline, CDR1 KGHSH and CDR2 LQKENI. V lost 6 bases to trimming and J lost 5 bases; unmatched junction nucleotides: 14. This CDR3 is 16 amino acids long.